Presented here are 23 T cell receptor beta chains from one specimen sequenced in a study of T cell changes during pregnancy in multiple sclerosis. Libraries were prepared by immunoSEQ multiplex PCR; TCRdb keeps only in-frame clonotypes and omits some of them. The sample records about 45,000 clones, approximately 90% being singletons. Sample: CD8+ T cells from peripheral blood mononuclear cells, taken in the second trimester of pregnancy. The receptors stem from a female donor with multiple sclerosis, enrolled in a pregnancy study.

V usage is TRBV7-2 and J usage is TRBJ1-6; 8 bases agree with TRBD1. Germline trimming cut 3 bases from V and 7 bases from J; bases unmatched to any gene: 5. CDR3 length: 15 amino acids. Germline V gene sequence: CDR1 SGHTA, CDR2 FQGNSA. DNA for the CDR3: TGTGCCAGCAGCTTGGGACAGGTGGGGAATTCACCCCTCCACTTT. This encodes CASSLGQVGNSPLHF.

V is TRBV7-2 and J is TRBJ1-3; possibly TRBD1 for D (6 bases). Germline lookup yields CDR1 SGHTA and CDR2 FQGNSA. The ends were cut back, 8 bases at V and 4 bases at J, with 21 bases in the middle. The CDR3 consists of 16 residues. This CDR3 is CASLGQGPRGGNTIYF. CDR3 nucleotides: TGTGCCAGCCTGGGACAAGGGCCTCGAGGGGGAAACACCATATATTTT.

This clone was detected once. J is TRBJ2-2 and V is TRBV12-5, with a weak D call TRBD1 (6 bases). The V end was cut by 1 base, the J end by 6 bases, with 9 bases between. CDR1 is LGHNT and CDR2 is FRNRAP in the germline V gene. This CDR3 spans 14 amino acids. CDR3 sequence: CASGLDTGPGELFF. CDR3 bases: TGTGCTAGTGGTTTGGATACAGGGCCCGGGGAGCTGTTTTTT.

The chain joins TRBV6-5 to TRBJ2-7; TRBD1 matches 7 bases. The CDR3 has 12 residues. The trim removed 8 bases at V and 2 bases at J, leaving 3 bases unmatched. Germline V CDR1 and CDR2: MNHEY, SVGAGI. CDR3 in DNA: TGTGCCAGCGGGACAGACACCTACGAGCAGTACTTC. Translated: CASGTDTYEQYF.

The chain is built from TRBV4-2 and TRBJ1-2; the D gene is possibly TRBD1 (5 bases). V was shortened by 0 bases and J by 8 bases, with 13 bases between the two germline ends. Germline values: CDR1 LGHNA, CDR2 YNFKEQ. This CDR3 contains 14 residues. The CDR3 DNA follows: TGTGCCAGCAGCCAAGAACAGACAGTGGTAGGCTACACCTTC. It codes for CASSQEQTVVGYTF.

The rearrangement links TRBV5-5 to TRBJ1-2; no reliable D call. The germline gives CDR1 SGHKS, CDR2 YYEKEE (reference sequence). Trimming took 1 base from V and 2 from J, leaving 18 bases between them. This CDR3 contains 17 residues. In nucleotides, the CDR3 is TGTGCCAGCAGCTTGTCCTGGGTTATGACAATGAACTATGGCTACACCTTC. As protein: CASSLSWVMTMNYGYTF.

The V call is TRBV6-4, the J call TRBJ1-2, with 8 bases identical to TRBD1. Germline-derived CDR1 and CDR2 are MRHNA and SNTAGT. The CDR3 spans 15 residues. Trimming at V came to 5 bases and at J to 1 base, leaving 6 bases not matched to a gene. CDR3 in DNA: TGTGCCAGCAGTCCGACAGGGGAAAGTAACTATGGCTACACCTTC. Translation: CASSPTGESNYGYTF.

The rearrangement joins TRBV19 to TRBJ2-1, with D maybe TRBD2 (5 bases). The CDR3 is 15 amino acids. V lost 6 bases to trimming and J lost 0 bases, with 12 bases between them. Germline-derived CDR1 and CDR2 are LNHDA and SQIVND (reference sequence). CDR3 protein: CASSPPAGSYNEQFF. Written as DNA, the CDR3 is TGTGCCAGTAGCCCTCCGGCGGGCTCCTACAATGAGCAGTTCTTC.

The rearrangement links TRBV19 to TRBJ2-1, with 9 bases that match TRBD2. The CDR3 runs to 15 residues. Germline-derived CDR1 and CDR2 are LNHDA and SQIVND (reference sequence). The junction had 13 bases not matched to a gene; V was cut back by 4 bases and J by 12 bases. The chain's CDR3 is CASSTFSGGVPRQFF. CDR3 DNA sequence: TGTGCCAGTAGTACCTTTAGCGGGGGCGTCCCGCGGCAGTTCTTC. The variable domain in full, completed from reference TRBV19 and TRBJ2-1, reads DGGITQSPKYLFRKEGQNVTLSCEQNLNHDAMYWYRQDPGQGLRLIYYSQIVNDFQKGDIAEGYSVSREKKESFPLTVTSAQKNPTAFYLCASSTFSGGVPRQFFGPGTRLTVL.

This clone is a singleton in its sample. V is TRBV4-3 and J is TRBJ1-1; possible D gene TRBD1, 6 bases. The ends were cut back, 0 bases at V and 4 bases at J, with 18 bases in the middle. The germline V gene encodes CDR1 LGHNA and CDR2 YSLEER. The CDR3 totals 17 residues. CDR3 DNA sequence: TGCGCCAGCAGCCAAGACTGGGGGCGCGAAGGGCCCACTGAAGCTTTCTTT. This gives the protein CASSQDWGREGPTEAFF.

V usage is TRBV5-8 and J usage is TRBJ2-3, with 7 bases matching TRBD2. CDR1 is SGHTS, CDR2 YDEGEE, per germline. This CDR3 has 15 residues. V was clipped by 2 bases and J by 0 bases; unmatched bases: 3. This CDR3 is CASSFRGGSTDTQYF. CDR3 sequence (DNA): TGTGCCAGCAGCTTCCGCGGGGGAAGCACAGATACGCAGTATTTT.

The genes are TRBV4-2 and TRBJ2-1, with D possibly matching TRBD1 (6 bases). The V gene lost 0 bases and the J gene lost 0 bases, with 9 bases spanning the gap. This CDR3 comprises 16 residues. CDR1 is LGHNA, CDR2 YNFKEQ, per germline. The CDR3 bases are TGTGCCAGCAGCCAAGAGGGACACCGCTCCTACAATGAGCAGTTCTTC. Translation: CASSQEGHRSYNEQFF.

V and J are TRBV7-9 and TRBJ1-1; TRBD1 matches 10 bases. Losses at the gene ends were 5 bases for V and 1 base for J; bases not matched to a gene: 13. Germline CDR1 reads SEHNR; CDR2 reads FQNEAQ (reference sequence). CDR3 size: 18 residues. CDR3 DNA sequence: TGTGCCAGCAGCGGACGGGACAGGGGACTTAGTCCGAACACTGAAGCTTTCTTT. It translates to CASSGRDRGLSPNTEAFF.

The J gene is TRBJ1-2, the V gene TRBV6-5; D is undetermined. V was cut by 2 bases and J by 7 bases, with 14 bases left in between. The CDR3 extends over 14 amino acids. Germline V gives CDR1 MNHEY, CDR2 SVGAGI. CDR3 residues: CASSYDLTGSGYTF. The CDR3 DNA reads TGTGCCAGCAGTTACGACCTAACCGGGAGTGGCTACACCTTC.

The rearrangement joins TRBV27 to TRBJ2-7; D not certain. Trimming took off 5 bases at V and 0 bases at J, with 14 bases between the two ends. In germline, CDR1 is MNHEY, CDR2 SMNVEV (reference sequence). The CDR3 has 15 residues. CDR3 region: CASSPTGGLSYEQYF. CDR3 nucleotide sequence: TGTGCCAGCAGTCCTACGGGTGGCCTCTCCTACGAGCAGTACTTC.

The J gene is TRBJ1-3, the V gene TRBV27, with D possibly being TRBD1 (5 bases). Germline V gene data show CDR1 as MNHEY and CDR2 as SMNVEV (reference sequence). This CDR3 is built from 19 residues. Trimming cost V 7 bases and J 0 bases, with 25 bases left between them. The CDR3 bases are TGTGCCAGCACTCCGCAGGGAAGAGAGTTTCAAGACTCTGGAAACACCATATATTTT. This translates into CASTPQGREFQDSGNTIYF.

DNA of the CDR3: TGTGCCAGCAGCCCAGTCGCCTACAATGAGCAGTTCTTC. This encodes CASSPVAYNEQFF. The chain links TRBV5-6 to TRBJ2-1; no clear D. The V and J ends lost 4 bases and 2 bases respectively, with 7 bases between them. CDR3 length: 13 amino acids. CDR1 and CDR2 (germline): SGHDT, YYEEEE.

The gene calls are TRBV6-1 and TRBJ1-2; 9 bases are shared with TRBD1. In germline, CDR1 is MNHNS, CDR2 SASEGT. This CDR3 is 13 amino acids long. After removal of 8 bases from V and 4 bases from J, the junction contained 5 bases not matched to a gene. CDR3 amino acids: CASGQGLSYGYTF. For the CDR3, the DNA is TGTGCCAGCGGACAGGGGCTTAGCTATGGCTACACCTTC.

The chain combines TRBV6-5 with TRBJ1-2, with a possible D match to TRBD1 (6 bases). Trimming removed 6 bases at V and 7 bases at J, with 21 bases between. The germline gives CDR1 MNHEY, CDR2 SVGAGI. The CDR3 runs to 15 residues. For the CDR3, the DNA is TGTGCCAGCAGCACCGACCCGGGGGGCTCCCCTGGCTACACCTTC. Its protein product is CASSTDPGGSPGYTF.

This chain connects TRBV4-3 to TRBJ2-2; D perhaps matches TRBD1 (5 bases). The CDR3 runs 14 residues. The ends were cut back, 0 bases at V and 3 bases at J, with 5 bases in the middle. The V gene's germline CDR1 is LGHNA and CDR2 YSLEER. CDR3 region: CASSQEGDTGELFF. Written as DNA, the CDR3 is TGCGCCAGCAGCCAAGAAGGGGACACCGGGGAGCTGTTTTTT.

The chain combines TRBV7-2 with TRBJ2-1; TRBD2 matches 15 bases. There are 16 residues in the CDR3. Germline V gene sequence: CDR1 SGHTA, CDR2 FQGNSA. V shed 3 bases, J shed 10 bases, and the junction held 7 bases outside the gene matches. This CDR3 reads CASSFGTSGGPWEQFF. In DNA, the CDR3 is TGTGCCAGCAGCTTCGGGACTAGCGGGGGGCCGTGGGAGCAGTTCTTC.

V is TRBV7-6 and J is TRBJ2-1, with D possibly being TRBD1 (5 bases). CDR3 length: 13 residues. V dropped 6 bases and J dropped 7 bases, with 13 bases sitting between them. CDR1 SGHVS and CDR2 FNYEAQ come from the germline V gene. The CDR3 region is CASSSRGANEQFF. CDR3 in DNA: TGTGCCAGCAGTTCAAGGGGTGCTAATGAGCAGTTCTTC.

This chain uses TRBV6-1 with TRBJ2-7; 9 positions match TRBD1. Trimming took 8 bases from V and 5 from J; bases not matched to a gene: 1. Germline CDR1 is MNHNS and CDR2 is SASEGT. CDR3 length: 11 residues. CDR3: CASRTGDEQYF. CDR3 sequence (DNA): TGTGCCAGCCGGACAGGGGACGAGCAGTACTTC.